Below, 3 T cell receptor beta chains from the same sample are listed, as sequenced in a study of CD8+CD57+ T cells in acquired aplastic anemia. Patients picked for sequencing had shown CD8+CD57+ cell expansion detected by flow cytometry. CDR3 and TCR beta VDJ profiling relied on genomic DNA as the template. Via MiXCR, TCRdb re-called the reads, giving one row per CDR3 protein. The table shows fewer than 250,000 distinct CDR3 sequences, with 40% to 50% occurring only once. The source material was sorted CD4+, CD8+, or CD8+CD57+ T cells (not recorded which) from PBMCs. These receptors all stem from a human donor with aplastic anemia.

This clonotype showed up many times. This rearrangement joins TRBV7-9 to TRBJ2-1; no reliable D call. V lost 4 bases and J lost 6, with 4 bases in between. The CDR3 is 11 residues long. CDR1 and CDR2 (germline): SEHNR, FQNEAQ (reference sequence). CDR3 in amino acids: CASSSGNEQFF. As DNA, the CDR3 is TGTGCCAGCAGCTCTGGCAATGAGCAGTTCTTC. Using reference TRBV7-9 and TRBJ2-1 for the parts outside the CDR3, the full variable domain is DTGVSQNPRHKITKRGQNVTFRCDPISEHNRLYWYRQTLGQGPEFLTYFQNEAQLEKSRLLSDRFSAERPKGSFSTLEIQRTEQGDSAMYLCASSSGNEQFFGPGTRLTVL.

This clonotype has more than one count but fewer than ten. One end of the junction does not line up with germline, which may come from a read error. The gene calls are TRBV5-1 and TRBJ2-7; 7 bases agree with TRBD2. The CDR3 contains 16 residues. Germline V gives CDR1 SGHRS, CDR2 YFSETQ. CDR3 coding DNA: TGCGCCAGCAGCACGGGCCTTGCGGGAGAAACCTACGAGCAGCACTTC. It translates to CASSTGLAGETYEQHF.

The rearrangement links TRBV7-2 to TRBJ1-2, with 8 bases fitting TRBD1. The CDR3 covers 16 residues. V trimming: 3 bases; J trimming: 8 bases; junction bases outside the gene matches: 14. Per the germline V gene, CDR1 is SGHTA and CDR2 is FQGNSA. The CDR3 is CASSFRGRSGAWGYTF. The DNA for the CDR3 is TGTGCCAGCAGCTTCAGGGGGCGAAGTGGGGCTTGGGGCTACACCTTC.